This T cell receptor (beta chain) was sequenced during a study of blood T cell repertoires in COVID-19 (TCRdb year 2020). At the level of the whole study: Samples from collaborators originated in the United States, Italy and Spain and spanned both the acute and convalescent phases of COVID-19. The prospective study material was composed of cDNA or gDNA derived from T cells, B-cell-depleted T cells, or PBMCs. Deeply sampled blood TCRbeta repertoires from subjects exposed to, actively infected with, or recovered from COVID-19 were included in the dataset. Where available, HLA class I and class II types were taken from metadata supplied by the sample provider and were not determined by assay-based typing. Sample metadata almost always included a de-identified subject ID, COVID-19 status, age in years and sex. The repertoires were released in a freely available public database meant as a resource for research on the immune response to SARS-CoV-2. The samples were drawn from two sources: the first 160 participants of the ongoing ImmuneRACE study, and over 950 subjects contributed by 6 global collaborators. Paper-wide results and their limitations: The amount of clinical and demographic metadata varied by source and participant and was provided uncurated.

Whole blood was collected in K2EDTA tubes by collaborating institutions according to the institutions' own protocols. For TCRbeta analysis, collaborators shipped samples as frozen whole blood, isolated PBMCs, or DNA extracted from either of those sample types. TCRbeta CDR3 regions were amplified from genomic DNA by means of the immunoSEQ Assay, a bias-controlled multiplex PCR. In the paper's pipeline: The number of nucleated cells in each sample was estimated from the amplification of reference gene primers within the assay. Sequence reads were collapsed and filtered to measure the absolute abundance of every unique TCRbeta CDR3 rearrangement. For each sample, productive Simpson clonality was calculated as the square root of Simpson's diversity index over productive rearrangements. The clones in this table, taken by TCRdb from immuneACCESS, are in-frame only. Not every clone is retained; where verified, under half of the shortfall comes from an unresolved V gene, and the cause of the rest is unknown. The D gene and trimming were derived from the DNA, and the V and J assignments and clone size from that table. This sample comprises 150,000 to 200,000 clones, approximately 83% of them detected only once. Of the sample, under 3.5% is held by the ten largest clones.

A note on this clone: No antigen is known for it. No base-level quality is on record; no much larger clone is a single base apart.

Spanning cysteine to phenylalanine, the CDR3 consists of 16 amino acids. Here the CDR3 DNA is all that survives: 48 bases in frame from base 1. Taken from the germline V gene, the CDR1 and CDR2 loops are MNHEY and SVGAGI. The germline V and J ends show losses of 4 bases and 8 bases respectively, and no gene match explains 13 bases of the junction. The clonotype originates from a man aged 55 to 70 with acute or convalescent COVID-19. The sample comprised peripheral blood. The chain was built from TRBV6-5 and TRBJ2-1; TRBD2 lines up with 8 middle nucleotides. The nucleotide sequence reads TGTGCCAGCAGTTTTAGCGGGGAGCGGCGTGGGTATGAGCAGTTCTTC. This gives the protein CASSFSGERRGYEQFF.